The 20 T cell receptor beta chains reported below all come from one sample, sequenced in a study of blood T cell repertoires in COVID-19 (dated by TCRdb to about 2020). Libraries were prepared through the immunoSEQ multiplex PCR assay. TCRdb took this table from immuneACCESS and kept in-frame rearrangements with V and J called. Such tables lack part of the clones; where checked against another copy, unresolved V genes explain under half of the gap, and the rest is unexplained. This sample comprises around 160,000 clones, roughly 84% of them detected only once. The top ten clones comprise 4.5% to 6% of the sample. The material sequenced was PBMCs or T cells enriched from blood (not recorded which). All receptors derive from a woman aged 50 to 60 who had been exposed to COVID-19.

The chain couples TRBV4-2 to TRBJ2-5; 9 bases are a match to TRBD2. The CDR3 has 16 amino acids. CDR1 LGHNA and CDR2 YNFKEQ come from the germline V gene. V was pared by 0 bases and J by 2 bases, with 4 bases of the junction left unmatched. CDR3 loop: CASSQEGSGGQETQYF. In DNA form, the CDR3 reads TGTGCCAGCAGCCAAGAAGGTAGCGGGGGACAAGAGACCCAGTACTTC.

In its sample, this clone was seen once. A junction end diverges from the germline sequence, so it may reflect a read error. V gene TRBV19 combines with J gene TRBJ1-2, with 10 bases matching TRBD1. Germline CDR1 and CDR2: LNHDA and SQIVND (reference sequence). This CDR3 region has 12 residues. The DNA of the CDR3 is TGTGCCAGTACGACAGGGGGCTATCGCTACACCTTC. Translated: CASTTGGYRYTF.

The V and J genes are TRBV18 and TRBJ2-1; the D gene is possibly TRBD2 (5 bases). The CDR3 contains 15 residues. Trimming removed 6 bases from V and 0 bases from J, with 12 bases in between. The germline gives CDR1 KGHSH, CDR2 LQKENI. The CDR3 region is CASSQDLNSYNEQFF. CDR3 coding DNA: TGTGCCAGCTCCCAGGACTTGAACTCCTACAATGAGCAGTTCTTC. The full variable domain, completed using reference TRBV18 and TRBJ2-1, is NAGVMQNPRHLVRRRGQEARLRCSPMKGHSHVYWYRQLPEEGLKFMVYLQKENIIDESGMPKERFSAEFPKEGPSILRIQQVVRGDSAAYFCASSQDLNSYNEQFFGPGTRLTVL.

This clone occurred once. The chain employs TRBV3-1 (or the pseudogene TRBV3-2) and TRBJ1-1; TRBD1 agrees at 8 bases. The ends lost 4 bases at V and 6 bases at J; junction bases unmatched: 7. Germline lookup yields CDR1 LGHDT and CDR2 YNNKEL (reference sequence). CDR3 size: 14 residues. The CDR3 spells CASSRTGWDAEAFF. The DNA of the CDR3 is TGTGCCAGCAGCCGGACAGGGTGGGACGCTGAAGCTTTCTTT.

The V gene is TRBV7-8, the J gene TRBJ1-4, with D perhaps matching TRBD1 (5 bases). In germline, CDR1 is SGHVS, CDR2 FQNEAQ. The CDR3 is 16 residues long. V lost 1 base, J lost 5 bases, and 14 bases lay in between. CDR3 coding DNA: TGTGCCAGCAGCTTAGGGCAGGGAGGTCCCAATGAAAAACTGTTTTTT. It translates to CASSLGQGGPNEKLFF.

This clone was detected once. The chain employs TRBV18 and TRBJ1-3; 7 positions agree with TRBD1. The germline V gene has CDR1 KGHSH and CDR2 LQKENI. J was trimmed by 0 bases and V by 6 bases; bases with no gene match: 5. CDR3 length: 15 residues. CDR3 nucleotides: TGTGCCAGCTCGGCTGCAGGGGGCTCTGGAAACACCATATATTTT. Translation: CASSAAGGSGNTIYF.

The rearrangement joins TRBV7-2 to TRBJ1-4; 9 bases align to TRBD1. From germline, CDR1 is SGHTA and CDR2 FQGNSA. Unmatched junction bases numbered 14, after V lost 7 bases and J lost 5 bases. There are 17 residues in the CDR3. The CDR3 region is CASTYFLPGTGNEKLFF. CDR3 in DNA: TGTGCCAGCACGTATTTCCTCCCCGGGACAGGGAATGAAAAACTGTTTTTT.

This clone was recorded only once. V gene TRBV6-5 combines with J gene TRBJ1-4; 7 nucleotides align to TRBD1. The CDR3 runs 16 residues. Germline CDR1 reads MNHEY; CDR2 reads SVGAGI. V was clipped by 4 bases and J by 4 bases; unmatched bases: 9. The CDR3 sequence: CASSLGQTYSNEKLFF. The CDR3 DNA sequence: TGTGCCAGCAGTTTGGGACAGACCTACAGTAATGAAAAACTGTTTTTT.

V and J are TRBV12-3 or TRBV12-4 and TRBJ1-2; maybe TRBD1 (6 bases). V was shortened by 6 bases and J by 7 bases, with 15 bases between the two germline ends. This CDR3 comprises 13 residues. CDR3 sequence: CASREQGNGGYTF. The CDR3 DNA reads TGTGCCAGCAGGGAACAGGGAAATGGTGGCTACACCTTC.

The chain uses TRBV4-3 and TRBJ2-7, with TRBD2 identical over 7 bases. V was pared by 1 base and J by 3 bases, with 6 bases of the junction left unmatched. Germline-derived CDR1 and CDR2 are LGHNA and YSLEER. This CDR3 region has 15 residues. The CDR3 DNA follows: TGCGCCAGCAGCCAAGTTGCGGGGGACCGCTACGAGCAGTACTTC. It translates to CASSQVAGDRYEQYF.

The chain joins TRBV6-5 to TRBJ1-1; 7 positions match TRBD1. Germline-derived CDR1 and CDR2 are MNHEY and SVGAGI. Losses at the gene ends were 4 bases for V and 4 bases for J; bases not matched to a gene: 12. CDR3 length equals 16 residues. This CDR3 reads CASSFTRGPGGTEAFF. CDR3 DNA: TGTGCCAGCAGTTTTACCCGAGGCCCAGGGGGCACTGAAGCTTTCTTT.

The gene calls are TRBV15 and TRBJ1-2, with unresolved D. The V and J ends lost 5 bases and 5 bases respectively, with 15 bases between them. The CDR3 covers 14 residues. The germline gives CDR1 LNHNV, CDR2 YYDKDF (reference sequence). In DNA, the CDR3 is TGTGCCACCAGCGTCCGCACGACGGGGTATGGCTACACCTTC. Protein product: CATSVRTTGYGYTF.

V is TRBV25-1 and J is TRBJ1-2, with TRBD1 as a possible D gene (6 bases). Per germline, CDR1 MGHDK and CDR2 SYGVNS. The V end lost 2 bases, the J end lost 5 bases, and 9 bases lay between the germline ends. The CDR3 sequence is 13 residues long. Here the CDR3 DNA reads TGTGCCAGCAGTGAAACAGGGTGGTATGGCTACACCTTC. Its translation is CASSETGWYGYTF.

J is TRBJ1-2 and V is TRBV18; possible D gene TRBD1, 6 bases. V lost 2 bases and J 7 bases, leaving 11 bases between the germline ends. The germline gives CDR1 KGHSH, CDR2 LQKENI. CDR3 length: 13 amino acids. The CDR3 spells CASSPVDRGGYTF. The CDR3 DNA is TGTGCCAGCTCACCAGTGGACAGAGGTGGCTACACCTTC.

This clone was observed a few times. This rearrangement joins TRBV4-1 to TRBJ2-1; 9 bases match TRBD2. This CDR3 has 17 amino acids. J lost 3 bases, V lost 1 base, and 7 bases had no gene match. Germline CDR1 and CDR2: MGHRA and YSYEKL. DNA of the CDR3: TGCGCCAGCAGCCAAGTTGAAGGACTAGCGAACTACAATGAGCAGTTCTTC. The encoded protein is CASSQVEGLANYNEQFF.

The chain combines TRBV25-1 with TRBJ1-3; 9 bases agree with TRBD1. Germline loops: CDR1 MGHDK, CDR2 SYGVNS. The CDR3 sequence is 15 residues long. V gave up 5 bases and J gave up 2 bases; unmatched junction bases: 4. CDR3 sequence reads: CASSHTGGPGNTIYF. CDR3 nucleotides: TGTGCCAGCAGTCACACAGGGGGCCCTGGAAACACCATATATTTT.

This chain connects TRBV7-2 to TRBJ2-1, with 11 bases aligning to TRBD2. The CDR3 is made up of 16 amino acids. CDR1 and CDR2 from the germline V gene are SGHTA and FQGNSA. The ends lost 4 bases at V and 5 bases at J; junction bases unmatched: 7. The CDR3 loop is CASSYPGLADNNEQFF. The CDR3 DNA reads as TGTGCCAGCAGCTACCCGGGACTAGCGGATAACAATGAGCAGTTCTTC.

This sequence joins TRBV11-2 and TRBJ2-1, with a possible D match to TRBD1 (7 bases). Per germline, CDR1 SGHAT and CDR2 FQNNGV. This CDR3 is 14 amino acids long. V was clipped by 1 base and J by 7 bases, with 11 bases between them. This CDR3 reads CASSLVAGGNEQFF. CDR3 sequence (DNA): TGTGCCAGCAGCTTAGTTGCAGGGGGGAATGAGCAGTTCTTC.

The CDR3 DNA sequence: TGTGCCAGCAGCTTATCGGCGGGGACAGGGGGAGATACGCAGTATTTT. This gives the protein CASSLSAGTGGDTQYF. The chain has TRBV5-4 and TRBJ2-3; 11 nucleotides line up with TRBD1. The ends lost 2 bases at V and 5 bases at J; junction bases unmatched: 7. Germline CDR1 is SGHNT and CDR2 is YYREEE (reference sequence). The CDR3 has 16 amino acids.

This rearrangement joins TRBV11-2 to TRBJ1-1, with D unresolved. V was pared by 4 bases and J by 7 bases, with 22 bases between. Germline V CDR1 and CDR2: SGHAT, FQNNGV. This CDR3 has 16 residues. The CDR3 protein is CASSSTGSTQYLEAFF. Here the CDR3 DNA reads TGTGCCAGCAGCTCAACTGGGAGTACCCAATACCTTGAAGCTTTCTTT.